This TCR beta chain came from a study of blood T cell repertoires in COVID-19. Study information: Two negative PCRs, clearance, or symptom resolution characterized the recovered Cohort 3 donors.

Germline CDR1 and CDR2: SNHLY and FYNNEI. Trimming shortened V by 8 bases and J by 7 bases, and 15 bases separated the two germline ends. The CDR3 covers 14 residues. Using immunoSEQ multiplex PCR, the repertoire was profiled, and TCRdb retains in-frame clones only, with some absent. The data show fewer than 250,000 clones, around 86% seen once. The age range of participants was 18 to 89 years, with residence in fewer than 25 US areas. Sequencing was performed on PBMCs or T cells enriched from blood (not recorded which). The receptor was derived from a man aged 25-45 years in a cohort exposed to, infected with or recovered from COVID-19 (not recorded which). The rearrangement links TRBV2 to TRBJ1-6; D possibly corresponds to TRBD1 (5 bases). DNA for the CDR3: TGTGCCAGCGGGGTTAGGGGCGCGAATTCACCCCTCCACTTT. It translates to CASGVRGANSPLHF.